The rows below give T cell receptor beta chains drawn from one sample of a study of T cell responses to AZD1222 COVID-19 vaccine. Some clones are missing from TCRdb's copy, which holds only in-frame ones; the method was immunoSEQ multiplex PCR. The repertoire holds around 160,000 clones, with about 81% as singletons. Here the sequenced sample was peripheral blood, taken on day 0 of MenACWY control vaccination. The receptors derive from an adult in good health. CDR3s include the opening cysteine and the closing phenylalanine or tryptophan. D genes are given only for firm matches. The size entry is marked missing in some rows and otherwise reads once, few, many or a size class.

V gene: TRBV15; clone size: NA; J gene: TRBJ1-2; D gene: TRBD1; CDR3 protein: CATSRDKAGGVYGYTF; CDR3 DNA: TGTGCCACCAGCAGAGATAAGGCAGGGGGTGTCTATGGCTACACCTTC
V gene: TRBV6-5; clone size: NA; J gene: TRBJ2-3; D gene: NA; CDR3 protein: CASSHRAYTDTQYF; CDR3 DNA: TGTGCCAGCAGCCACAGGGCGTACACAGATACGCAGTATTTT
V gene: TRBV10-3; clone size: few; J gene: TRBJ1-6; D gene: TRBD1; CDR3 protein: CAIREDRASSYNSPLHF; CDR3 DNA: TGTGCCATCAGGGAGGACAGGGCAAGCTCCTATAATTCACCCCTCCACTTT
V gene: TRBV10-2; clone size: few; J gene: TRBJ1-4; D gene: TRBD1; CDR3 protein: CASQREGAATNEKLFF; CDR3 DNA: TGCGCCAGTCAAAGGGAGGGGGCGGCAACTAATGAAAAACTGTTTTTT
V gene: TRBV14; clone size: NA; J gene: TRBJ2-1; D gene: TRBD2; CDR3 protein: CASSQGRAGGYNEQFF; CDR3 DNA: TGTGCCAGCAGCCAAGGTCGCGCGGGGGGTTACAATGAGCAGTTCTTC
V gene: TRBV5-6; clone size: NA; J gene: TRBJ1-2; D gene: NA; CDR3 protein: CASSLGGNYGYTF; CDR3 DNA: TGTGCCAGCAGCTTGGGGGGAAACTATGGCTACACCTTC
V gene: TRBV5-6; clone size: NA; J gene: TRBJ2-4; D gene: NA; CDR3 protein: CASSLPGAKNIQYF; CDR3 DNA: TGTGCCAGCAGCTTACCCGGGGCCAAAAACATTCAGTACTTC
V gene: TRBV10-2; clone size: NA; J gene: TRBJ2-1; D gene: NA; CDR3 protein: CASSELANEQFF; CDR3 DNA: TGCGCCAGCAGTGAGCTAGCCAATGAGCAGTTCTTC
V gene: TRBV4-1; clone size: many; J gene: TRBJ1-4; D gene: NA; CDR3 protein: CASSRNSATNEKLFF; CDR3 DNA: TGCGCCAGCAGTCGTAACAGTGCAACTAATGAAAAACTGTTTTTT
V gene: TRBV24-1; clone size: NA; J gene: TRBJ1-1; D gene: NA; CDR3 protein: CATRHRDPNTEAFF; CDR3 DNA: TGTGCCACCAGACACAGGGACCCCAACACTGAAGCTTTCTTT
V gene: TRBV19; clone size: NA; J gene: TRBJ2-2; D gene: NA; CDR3 protein: CASLVRNTGELFF; CDR3 DNA: TGTGCCAGTCTGGTGCGGAACACCGGGGAGCTGTTTTTT
V gene: TRBV30; clone size: once; J gene: TRBJ1-3; D gene: NA; CDR3 protein: CAWRSGVIGNTIYF; CDR3 DNA: TGTGCCTGGAGATCAGGGGTAATCGGAAACACCATATATTTT
V gene: TRBV19; clone size: once; J gene: TRBJ2-3; D gene: TRBD1; CDR3 protein: CASTNRGQATDTQYF; CDR3 DNA: TGTGCCAGCACTAACAGGGGGCAGGCCACAGATACGCAGTATTTT
V gene: TRBV2; clone size: NA; J gene: TRBJ2-7; D gene: NA; CDR3 protein: CASSIREDWEQYF; CDR3 DNA: TGTGCCAGCAGTATCAGGGAGGATTGGGAGCAGTACTTC
V gene: TRBV5-1; clone size: NA; J gene: TRBJ2-3; D gene: TRBD2; CDR3 protein: CASFDTGGTDTQYF; CDR3 DNA: TGCGCCAGCTTTGACACGGGGGGTACAGATACGCAGTATTTT